Listed below are T cell receptor beta chains from one sample, sequenced in a study of blood T cell repertoires in COVID-19. TCRdb keeps only in-frame clones here, not all; method: immunoSEQ multiplex PCR. The table shows over 350,000 clones, with around 89% occurring only once. The sample taken for sequencing was peripheral blood. The receptors stem from a woman younger than 45 with acute or convalescent COVID-19. CDR3s include the opening cysteine and the closing phenylalanine or tryptophan. Fields, in order: V gene, clone size, J gene, D gene, CDR3 DNA, CDR3 protein. The D gene is left open where the match is weak. Clone sizes are given selectively: once, few, many, or a class where the clone is expanded.

TRBV5-4	NA	TRBJ2-3	TRBD2	TGTGCCAGCAGCTTAGGCGGGGGGTCTTATACGCAGTATTTT	CASSLGGGSYTQYF
TRBV7-9	NA	TRBJ1-6	NA	TGTGCCAGCAGCTTACTTCCGGGGGGCATGTATAATTCACCCCTCCACTTT	CASSLLPGGMYNSPLHF
TRBV9	few	TRBJ2-3	TRBD2	TGTGCCAGCAGCGATAGCGGGGGGACCACAGATACGCAGTATTTT	CASSDSGGTTDTQYF
TRBV28	NA	TRBJ1-2	NA	TGTGCCAGCAGTTTGGGTACGGACTACTATGGCTACACCTTC	CASSLGTDYYGYTF
TRBV7-2	NA	TRBJ2-5	NA	TGTGCCAGCAGCCCCCAGGGGTCCCAGTACTTC	CASSPQGSQYF
TRBV4-1	NA	TRBJ2-5	TRBD1	TGCGCCAGCAGTCAGATTAGGACAGGGGGTATACAAGAGACCCAGTACTTC	CASSQIRTGGIQETQYF
TRBV15	NA	TRBJ2-7	NA	TGTGCCACCAGAAGACACCAGGACAGTATAGCCGAGCAGTACTTC	CATRRHQDSIAEQYF
TRBV30	NA	TRBJ1-5	NA	TGTGCCTGGAGTCCTCGAGGGGGTAATCAGCCCCAGCATTTT	CAWSPRGGNQPQHF
TRBV2	NA	TRBJ2-1	TRBD1	TGTGCCAGCAGTGAACAGGGACAGAAGGTTAATGAGCAGTTCTTC	CASSEQGQKVNEQFF
TRBV24-1	once	TRBJ2-5	TRBD1	TGTGCCACCAGTGATTCCAAGACAGGGTTTTATGGGACCCAGTACTTC	CATSDSKTGFYGTQYF
TRBV19	NA	TRBJ1-2	NA	TGTGCCAGTAATTTTGAGAGTGGTGGCTACACCTTC	CASNFESGGYTF
TRBV4-1	NA	TRBJ2-5	NA	TGCGCCAGCGGCTTCGGCCTAGGAGAGACCCAGTACTTC	CASGFGLGETQYF
TRBV14	NA	TRBJ2-5	NA	TGTGCCAGCAGCCTGTCAGGGGAGGGGGAGACCCAGTACTTC	CASSLSGEGETQYF
TRBV19	NA	TRBJ1-2	NA	TGTGCCAGTAGTATGACTTACGGCCGCCCAGAGGGCTATGGCTACACCTTC	CASSMTYGRPEGYGYTF
TRBV28	NA	TRBJ1-1	NA	TGTGCCAGCAGTGTCACGCGGAACACTGAAGCTTTCTTT	CASSVTRNTEAFF
TRBV12-3/TRBV12-4	NA	TRBJ1-2	TRBD1	TGTGCCAGCAGTTCGGACAGGGACTATGGCTACACCTTC	CASSSDRDYGYTF
TRBV28	NA	TRBJ1-2	NA	TGTGCCAGCTTGGAGGGATGGGGTGGCTACACCTTC	CASLEGWGGYTF
TRBV7-9	NA	TRBJ1-1	NA	TGTGCCAGCAGCCAACAGGGACTGAACACTGAAGCTTTCTTT	CASSQQGLNTEAFF
TRBV6-5	NA	TRBJ1-5	TRBD1	TGTGCCAGCAGACAGGGGAATCAGCCCCAGCATTTT	CASRQGNQPQHF
TRBV13	NA	TRBJ2-7	TRBD2	TGTGCCAGCAGCCCAACGGGAGCGGGGGGTTACGAGCAGTACTTC	CASSPTGAGGYEQYF